This T cell receptor (beta chain) was recovered during a study of cytomegalovirus exposure and HLA in healthy donors. Study results and limitations: Reports indicate that TCR beta sequences accurately predicted the HLA-A and HLA-B alleles of most subjects. Being productive about 87% or about 30% of the time was typical of most TCR beta V segments in an earlier analysis.

This CDR3 has 12 amino acids. The germline gives CDR1 SEHNR, CDR2 FQNEAQ (reference sequence). The germline V and J ends were trimmed by 4 bases and 11 bases, with 14 bases remaining between them. Healthy bone marrow donors supplied every sample. 13 Jbeta primers and 60 Vbeta primers were used for the PCR. Repertoires were generated with immunoSEQ multiplex PCR, while TCRdb's copy carries only in-frame clones and drops some. The table includes fewer than 200,000 clones, over 75% detected once. Concerning this clone: Its matching antigen is unknown.

V and J are TRBV7-9 and TRBJ1-2; D not resolved. Sequences were obtained from PBMCs. The source of this sequence is a girl under three years old in good health and CMV-seronegative. CDR3 protein: CASSWLEGVYTF. CDR3 bases: TGTGCCAGCAGCTGGCTTGAGGGCGTTTACACCTTC.